The sequence of this T cell receptor (beta chain) was determined in a study of Graves' ophthalmopathy and Graves' hyperthyroidism listed by TCRdb under 2018. Concerning the study at large: Hyperthyroidism was defined as stable when no progression to ophthalmopathy occurred within 18 months of follow-up. To tell Graves' ophthalmopathy apart from Graves' hyperthyroidism, and to predict which patients would progress to ophthalmopathy, the study relied on TCR beta repertoire signatures. In total, 135 blood samples were TCR-sequenced: 43 ophthalmopathy, 75 hyperthyroidism and roughly 17 hyperthyroidism-to-ophthalmopathy patients. To explore V-J signatures that distinguish ophthalmopathy from hyperthyroidism, a discovery set of 100 patients was enrolled, made up of under 50 with ophthalmopathy and around 57 with stable hyperthyroidism. For independent validation, a separate cohort was made up of 18 hyperthyroidism patients plus 17 patients who later progressed from hyperthyroidism to ophthalmopathy. In more than five hyperthyroidism patients, the T-cell repertoires found in thyroid tissue were compared with those found in blood. After sampling, hyperthyroidism patients received methimazole starting at 30 mg daily, and ophthalmopathy patients received high-dose intravenous methylprednisolone.

As concerns this clonotype: Its binding antigen is unknown. The record has no base qualities; no much larger clone is one base away.

For repertoire sequencing, the TCR beta CDR3 regions were amplified from RNA transcripts. The first round of RT-PCR was done with HTBI primers and the Qiagen OneStep RT-PCR kit, and was followed by a second round of multiplex PCR, then size selection and purification. Libraries were sequenced paired-end with 100 bp reads on an Illumina HiSeq2000. As for the authors' bioinformatics: SOAPnuke was used for read processing, and reads with adapters, uncalled bases, a mean Phred below 15, or no exact constant-primer or identifier match were discarded. COPE v1.2.5 was used to merge the high-quality paired reads. Clonotypes were defined as unique nucleotide sequences and were aligned to IMGT TRB V, D and J references using MiTCR v1.1. The analysis was limited to V-J combinations with a frequency above 0.0001, which together covered roughly 99% of repertoires. For each V-J combination, a TCR clonal expansion and chaos score was defined as F50 clonal expansion divided by the chaos observed in the TCRdist matrix. Welch's t-statistics and random forest were used to narrow the features down to 10 to 15 V-J combinations, which were then fed into a naive Bayes classifier. Thyroid-blood repertoire similarity was quantified with the Morisita-Horn index. TCRdb's own reprocessing of the public reads used fastp at Q25 and MiXCR and kept productive beta chains. Each entry merges the rows of one CDR3 protein and shows their most common DNA and genes. These V and J calls originate from TCRdb's pipeline instead of the authors' own analysis. The sample table shows around 1,000,000 distinct CDR3 sequences, and 35% to 45% are seen once. 11% of the sample lies in the top ten.

Paper-wide results and their limitations: Most of the expanded thyroid clonotypes with a frequency above 0.001 were also detected in blood, and it was suggested that the thyroid immune response may be reflected by blood repertoires. Ophthalmopathy was separated from stable hyperthyroidism by the 13-signature model with roughly 88% sensitivity and 81% to 84% specificity in cross-validation and with 80%/75% in the test set. In validation, the model predicted ophthalmopathy progression with about 71% sensitivity and approximately 72% specificity; about a dozen predicted patients were CT-confirmed with GO in a median of around 6 months. Sample size was not predetermined statistically, and investigators were not blinded to group allocation.

Hyperthyroidism patients were newly diagnosed, were aged 18 to 65 years, and had a disease duration under 2 months. Patients were excluded if they had other autoimmune diseases, uncontrolled infections, pregnancy or lactation. Diagnosis was based on clinical symptoms, serum thyroxine, TRAb, thyroid ultrasound and orbital computed tomography. Trizol reagent was used to extract the total RNA, and its quality was then checked on an Agilent 2100 Bioanalyzer. Spanning cysteine to phenylalanine, the CDR3 consists of 13 amino acids. Of all the DNA, just the CDR3 is kept, 39 bases in frame from base 1. In the germline V gene, CDR1 corresponds to MNHEY and CDR2 to SVGEGT. Cut back by 5 bases and 9 bases, the V and J ends lie 14 bases apart.

The chain employs TRBV6-2 or TRBV6-3 and TRBJ1-5, with no reliable assignment of the D segment. The clonotype comes from an adult man with Graves' hyperthyroidism. Sequenced: peripheral blood or thyroid tissue (not recorded which). CDR3 reads: CASSPAGSWPQHF. The DNA sequence reads TGTGCCAGCAGTCCGGCGGGCTCGTGGCCCCAGCATTTT.